The T cell receptor beta chain described here comes from a study of T cell responses to AZD1222 COVID-19 vaccine listed by TCRdb under 2021. Regarding the study in general: Because spike-specific TCR depth and breadth did not differ between the two schedules, AZD1222 recipients who got a second dose at roughly 4 weeks were pooled with those who got a second dose at roughly 12 weeks. TCR sequencing was performed for about 250 trial participants, of whom about 210 were given two doses of AZD1222 and 26 were given two doses of MenACWY control vaccine. Enrollment into the trials was organized by age into subgroups of 18-55, 56-69 and 70-plus years, and those subgroups contained around 150, 28 and 57 TCR-sequenced participants, respectively. What the authors observed across the whole study: Participants were mostly white British, with more females than males. The authors suggested clonal diversity may have been underestimated. In the small 56-69-year group, the increase in depth fell short of significance, most likely because of low power. The whole spike protein was spanned by vaccine-associated CD4 TCRs, and dominant responses were seen in regions 160-218 and 743-854. Because no day 14 peak-response samples were available, repertoires were characterized only after the peak T cell response. Reportedly, almost half of the unique spike-specific TCRs recognized epitopes lying outside the regions that are mutated in the B.1.351 and B.1.1.7 variants. After two AZD1222 doses, both the breadth and the depth of spike-specific TCRs were significantly higher than at day 0 and than in MenACWY recipients. Only five to seven AZD1222 recipients were SARS-CoV-2 seropositive at baseline, limiting conclusions about previously exposed vaccinees.

Regarding this clone: This receptor's antigen is unknown. No quality values exist for individual bases; no much larger clone is one base distant.

The CDR3 regions of human TCRbeta chains were subjected to immunosequencing. The original pipeline was this. TCRs in the repertoires were matched against a reference library of SARS-CoV-2-specific TCRs that had been generated with the MIRA antigen-specificity platform. Breadth meant the fraction of unique TCRs that were SARS-CoV-2-associated, whereas depth meant the fraction of total T cells that were SARS-CoV-2-associated. Using the MIRA data, each spike-specific TCR was assigned both to the spike region to which the TCR was reactive and to a CD4 or CD8 class. Log10-transformed breadth and depth values were compared by one-way ANOVA with Sidak's multiple comparisons tests. This immuneACCESS table, as held by TCRdb, lists in-frame sequences with V and J called but not all clones. Of the missing ones, under half trace to an unresolved V gene in checked studies; the others have no known cause. V and J calls and clone size are given by that table; D and trimming were obtained from the DNA. In this sample the table shows more than 95,000 clones, about 85% of which occur a single time. The biggest ten clones account for more than 3.5% of the sample.

The time point label on this specimen signifies: baseline before first vaccination. Vaccinee samples came from UK trials COV001 and COV002, including a single-blind randomized controlled phase 2/3 trial of AZD1222 (ChAdOx1 nCoV-19) in healthy adults. For TCRbeta chain sequencing, PBMC samples from trial participants were taken at day 0 and at day 28 after the second dose. V is pruned by 6 bases and J by 5 bases, leaving 7 bases of the junction without a gene match. The CDR3 spans 14 residues, from the cysteine through the phenylalanine. The entry retains the CDR3 DNA only, 42 bases that are in frame from base 1. Per the germline V gene, ENHRY is the CDR1 and SYGVKD is the CDR2.

Source: peripheral blood, taken on day 0 of AZD1222 vaccination. This receptor chain uses TRBV10-3 and TRBJ2-3; 8 bases in the junction line up with TRBD1. The source is an adult in good health. The DNA sequence is as follows: TGTGCCATCAGCCCCGGGACAGGTGAAGATACGCAGTATTTT. It specifies CAISPGTGEDTQYF.